This T cell receptor (beta chain) was obtained from a study of glioma-infiltrating T cells. Study-wide results and caveats: Above-expected tissue-blood divergence occurred in all gliomas, most in low-grade ones.

Using RNA template, CDR3s of TCR alpha and beta were amplified with iRepertoire arm-PCR. TCRdb used MiXCR to reprocess the multiplex PCR reads, holding one entry per CDR3 protein. The sample holds roughly 20,000 distinct CDR3 sequences; about 22% are singletons and the top ten take roughly 14%. Trimming removed 0 bases at V and 1 base at J, with 10 bases between. The germline gives CDR1 SGHRS, CDR2 YFSETQ. The CDR3 length is 15 residues. Note on this clonotype: Its specificity is not known.

Sequencing was done on a sample of glioma tissue, nonneoplastic brain tissue, or PBMCs (not recorded which). The TCR originated in a human donor with low-grade glioma or glioblastoma, undergoing nonglioma brain surgery, or in good health (not recorded which). The rearrangement links TRBV5-1 to TRBJ1-1, with D possibly TRBD1 on 5 matching bases. The CDR3 region is CASSLVPGGNTEAFF. As DNA, the CDR3 is TGCGCCAGCAGCTTGGTACCGGGGGGGAACACTGAAGCTTTCTTT.